This TCR beta chain was retrieved from a study of siplizumab effects on memory and regulatory T cells. General study findings and limits: It was not possible to assign a naive or memory phenotype to roughly 80-95% of proliferating CD4+ or CD8+ clones. Siplizumab, the agent tested, significantly reduced alloreactive sequences traceable to unstimulated CD4+ memory cells.

Each sample had 80,000 to 100,000 TCR templates assayed. Profiled with immunoSEQ multiplex PCR; TCRdb holds only in-frame clones, not every one. The data show some 110,000 clones, roughly 94% seen once. CDR1 MNHNS and CDR2 SASEGT come from the germline V gene. The ends were cut back, 3 bases at V and 9 bases at J, with 15 bases in the middle. The CDR3 contains 14 residues. Remarks on this clone: Its antigen remains unknown.

The receptor comes from a human donor in good health. Sequencing was done on a sample of non-Treg CD4+ T cells sorted from blood. The chain couples TRBV6-1 to TRBJ1-5; D is ambiguous. The CDR3 nucleotides are TGTGCCAGCAGTGACGACACCGCAGTAGTGCCCCAGCATTTT. Its translation is CASSDDTAVVPQHF.